The rows below give T cell receptor beta chains drawn from one sample of a study of blood T cells in healthy people across ages. TCRdb reanalysed the 5' RACE reads using MiXCR and keeps one entry per CDR3 protein. The sample records 700,000 to 950,000 distinct CDR3 sequences, around 46% being singletons. The sequencing sample was made of blood. These receptors were collected from an older woman in good health. CDR3s include the opening cysteine and the closing phenylalanine or tryptophan. A D gene is named only where the DNA matches it firmly. A row's size may be missing; if present it is once, few, many or a size class.

j_call d_call v_call clone_size cdr3_nt cdr3_aa
TRBJ2-1 TRBD2 TRBV28 . TGTGCCACCACAACTAGCGGGTCCTACAATGAGCAGTTCTTC CATTTSGSYNEQFF
TRBJ2-1 . TRBV20-1 . TGCAGTGCTAGAGATCCTGGCGAGGGAATGGGTCGCAATGAGCAGTTCTTC CSARDPGEGMGRNEQFF
TRBJ1-5 TRBD1 TRBV29-1 . TGCAGCGGGGCCAGGGGGCGCAGGAATCAGCCCCAGCATTTT CSGARGRRNQPQHF
TRBJ2-1 . TRBV28 . TGTGCCAGCAGTTGGGGCAGATACAATGAGCAGTTCTTC CASSWGRYNEQFF
TRBJ2-3 TRBD2 TRBV7-3 many TGTGCCAGCAGCCTTTCGACTAGCGGGGGGTTAGATACGCAGTATTTT CASSLSTSGGLDTQYF
TRBJ2-1 TRBD2 TRBV27 . TGTGCCAGCAGTTTCCTCCGAGGGAGGGTCAATGAGCAGTTCTTC CASSFLRGRVNEQFF
TRBJ1-4 TRBD1 TRBV27 . TGTGCCAGCAGTTCACCGGGACAGCCAGTTGAGAGGCTGTTTTTT CASSSPGQPVERLFF
TRBJ2-3 TRBD2 TRBV6-2/TRBV6-3 . TGTGCCAGCAGTTACGAAGGTACTAGCGGGGGAAGTAGCACAGATACGCAGTATTTT CASSYEGTSGGSSTDTQYF
TRBJ2-7 . TRBV5-1 few TGCGCCAGCAGCTTTGGGGGCAGGGTGTCCTACGAGCAGTACTTC CASSFGGRVSYEQYF
TRBJ2-5 TRBD2 TRBV5-1 many TGCGCCAGCAGCCACTTCGGGACTAGCGGGAGCGGGGTCCAAGAGACCCAGTACTTC CASSHFGTSGSGVQETQYF
TRBJ2-1 . TRBV23-1 . TGCGCCAGCAGCCCCCCCTTTCGGACACTACCGCTCCTGTCCGGGAGTCTCCATGAGCAGTTCTTC CASSPPFRTLPLLSGSLHEQFF
TRBJ2-1 . TRBV29-1 . TGCAGCGTTGGTGAGTATAGGAATGAGCAGTTCTTC CSVGEYRNEQFF
TRBJ2-3 . TRBV18 many TGTGCCAGCTCACCACCGGGTCTGAGCACAGATACGCAGTATTTT CASSPPGLSTDTQYF
TRBJ2-1 TRBD2 TRBV20-1 many TGCAGTGCACGAGACGGCGGGGGAGCCTACAATGAGCAGTTCTTC CSARDGGGAYNEQFF
TRBJ2-5 TRBD2 TRBV15 . TGTGCCACCAGCTGGGGACTAGCGGGGCAAGAGACCCAGTACTTC CATSWGLAGQETQYF
TRBJ1-3 TRBD1 TRBV6-6 . TGTGCCAGCAGTCCCGGGACAGGTTACTCTGGAAACACCATATATTTT CASSPGTGYSGNTIYF
TRBJ1-1 TRBD1 TRBV5-1 . TGCGCCAGCAGCCCGACACAGGGGGAGAACACTGAAGCTTTCTTT CASSPTQGENTEAFF
TRBJ2-3 TRBD2 TRBV20-1 . TGCAGTGCTAGGCGGGAGAACACAGATACGCAGTATTTT CSARRENTDTQYF
TRBJ2-7 . TRBV12-3/TRBV12-4 few TGTGCCAGCAGAGAAGGAACCTACGAGCAGTACTTC CASREGTYEQYF
TRBJ1-1 . TRBV28 . TGTGCCAGCAGCTTAGGACCTTCTGAAGCTTTCTTT CASSLGPSEAFF
TRBJ1-1 . TRBV4-1 . TGCGCCAGCAGCCGCTATCCTGGGAGGGACACTGAAGCTTTCTTT CASSRYPGRDTEAFF
TRBJ2-5 . TRBV20-1 . TGCAGTGCTAGACCCTTACAAAGACAAGAGACCCAGTACTTC CSARPLQRQETQYF
TRBJ2-1 . TRBV5-6 . TGTGCCAGCAGCTTGGTAGGGGGGGTCGGTGAGCAGTTCTTC CASSLVGGVGEQFF
TRBJ2-3 TRBD2 TRBV6-1 . TGTGCCAGCAGATCTCTAGCGGGGGGCTATATTAGCACAGATACGCAGTATTTT CASRSLAGGYISTDTQYF
TRBJ1-5 . TRBV7-9 . TGTGCCAGCAGCTTAGTGGAGAGCAATCAGCCCCAGCATTTT CASSLVESNQPQHF
TRBJ2-1 . TRBV3-1 . TGTGCCAGCAGCCAAATGATATGCAATGAGCAGTTCTTC CASSQMICNEQFF
TRBJ1-2 . TRBV7-9 many TGTGCCAGCAGCTTAGGGGATTTCGGTGGCTACACCTTC CASSLGDFGGYTF
TRBJ1-1 TRBD1 TRBV5-1 . TGCGCCAGCAGCTTGTCGCCACAGGGGGCTAACACTGAAGCTTTCTTT CASSLSPQGANTEAFF
TRBJ1-2 . TRBV20-1 . TGCAGGGGGGGAGGGGGGAACTATGGCTACACCTTC CRGGGGNYGYTF
TRBJ2-3 . TRBV6-4 . TGTGCCAGCAGCGGTACTGGCACAGATACGCAGTATTTT CASSGTGTDTQYF
TRBJ2-3 . TRBV6-6 . TGTGCCAGCAGTTACTCGTTGCCGGCATTGCGCACAGATACGCAGTATTTT CASSYSLPALRTDTQYF
TRBJ2-4 TRBD2 TRBV20-1 . TGCAGTACTCTGACTAGCGGGGGGAGGAACATTCAGTACTTC CSTLTSGGRNIQYF
TRBJ1-2 TRBD1 TRBV6-5 . TGTGCCAGCAGCCTACAGGGGTCCCATGGCTACACCTTC CASSLQGSHGYTF
TRBJ2-3 . TRBV6-2/TRBV6-3 few TGTGCCAGCAGTGCAGGGTCCTACACAGATACGCAGTATTTT CASSAGSYTDTQYF
TRBJ2-5 . TRBV9 few TGTGCCAGCAGCCCCCGAGGACTACAACAAGAGACCCAGTACTTC CASSPRGLQQETQYF
TRBJ2-2 . TRBV18 . TGTGCCAGCTCTCGGACAGCCTCGTCCGGGGAGCTGTTTTTT CASSRTASSGELFF
TRBJ2-7 TRBD2 TRBV7-9 many TGTGCCAGCAGCTTAAGGACTAGCGGTCCCTACGAGCAGTACTTC CASSLRTSGPYEQYF
TRBJ2-7 . TRBV29-1 . TGCAGCGCCCAGGGCTCCGGCCCCTACGAGCAGTACTTC CSAQGSGPYEQYF
TRBJ2-3 TRBD2 TRBV28 . TGTGCCAGCAGTGTAGCGGGAGGCCTCACAGATACGCAGTATTTT CASSVAGGLTDTQYF
TRBJ2-3 . TRBV12-3/TRBV12-4 few TGTGCCAGCAGTGTATCGACTAGTACGGCAGATACGCAGTATTTT CASSVSTSTADTQYF
TRBJ2-3 TRBD2 TRBV27 few TGTGCCAGCAGTTTATCGGGGGGGAAACTAGCGCCAGATACGCAGTATTTT CASSLSGGKLAPDTQYF
TRBJ1-2 . TRBV5-1 . TGCGCCAGCAGCCTTTTCGGAGAGAACTATGGCTACACCTTC CASSLFGENYGYTF
TRBJ2-5 TRBD2 TRBV20-1 many TGCAGTGCCAGACTAGCGATCCAAGAGACCCAGTACTTC CSARLAIQETQYF
TRBJ1-6 . TRBV4-1 few TGCGCCAGCAGCCAAGAGGGTGGTAGTTCACCCCTCCACTTT CASSQEGGSSPLHF
TRBJ2-7 . TRBV5-1 . TGCGCCAGCAGAGGGACACCGGAAGATCGCACCTACGAGCAGTACTTC CASRGTPEDRTYEQYF
TRBJ2-3 . TRBV12-3/TRBV12-4 few TGTGCCAGCGCGCACGGGGTAACTCGACCAGATACGCAGTATTTT CASAHGVTRPDTQYF
TRBJ2-5 TRBD1 TRBV19 . TGTGCCAGTAGTACCGGGACAGGGAGGTCAAGAGAGACCCAGTACTTC CASSTGTGRSRETQYF
TRBJ2-1 . TRBV28 . TGTGCCGGCAGTTCGGCTCCTAGCGTCTACTACAATGAGCAGTTCTTC CAGSSAPSVYYNEQFF
TRBJ1-4 . TRBV13 . TGTGCCAGCAGCTTACGTACAGGGATAAATGAAAAACTGTTTTTT CASSLRTGINEKLFF
TRBJ1-2 . TRBV10-3 few TGTGCCATCAGTAAAACCGGGGGATATGGCTACACCTTC CAISKTGGYGYTF
TRBJ1-2 . TRBV12-3/TRBV12-4 . TGTGCCAGCAGTTTTGGTGACTACCATGGCTACACCTTC CASSFGDYHGYTF
TRBJ2-5 . TRBV13 . TGTGCCAGCAGCTTTTACGAAGAGCAGTACTTC CASSFYEEQYF
TRBJ2-1 TRBD2 TRBV6-5 few TGTGCCAGCAGTTACTCGGCGGCTAGCGGGAGTTACAATGAGCAGTTCTTC CASSYSAASGSYNEQFF
TRBJ1-5 . TRBV4-2 few TGTGCCAGCAGCCAAGATTTGACCGGGGGCCAGCCCCAGCATTTT CASSQDLTGGQPQHF
TRBJ2-3 TRBD2 TRBV6-2/TRBV6-3 . TGTGTCAGCAGTTATGAGGGCGGGAGTAAAGATACGCAGTATTTT CVSSYEGGSKDTQYF
TRBJ2-3 . TRBV7-2 . TGTGCCAGCAGCTTGGCAGGGGGGATGGAATCGCAGTATTTT CASSLAGGMESQYF
TRBJ2-1 . TRBV11-3 . TGTGCCAGCAGCTTAGGCGGGGTTGGCGTCAATGAGCAGTTCTTC CASSLGGVGVNEQFF
TRBJ2-7 TRBD1 TRBV6-2/TRBV6-3 few TGTGCCAGCAGAACGACAGGGCAAACCTACGAGCAGTACTTC CASRTTGQTYEQYF